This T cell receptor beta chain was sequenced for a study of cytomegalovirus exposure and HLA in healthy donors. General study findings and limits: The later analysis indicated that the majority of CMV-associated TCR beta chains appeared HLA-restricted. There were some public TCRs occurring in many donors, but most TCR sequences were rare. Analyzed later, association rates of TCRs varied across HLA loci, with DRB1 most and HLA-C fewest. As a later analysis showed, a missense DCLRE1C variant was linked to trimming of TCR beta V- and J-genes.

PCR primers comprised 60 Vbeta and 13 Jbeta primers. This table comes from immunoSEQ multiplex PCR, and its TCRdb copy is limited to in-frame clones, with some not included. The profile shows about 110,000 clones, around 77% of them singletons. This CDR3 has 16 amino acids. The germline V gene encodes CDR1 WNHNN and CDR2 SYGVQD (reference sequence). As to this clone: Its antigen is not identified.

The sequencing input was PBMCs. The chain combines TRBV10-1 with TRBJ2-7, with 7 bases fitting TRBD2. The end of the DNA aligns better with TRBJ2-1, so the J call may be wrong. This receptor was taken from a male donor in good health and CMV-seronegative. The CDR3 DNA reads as TGCGCCAGCAGTGAAGGCGGGAGCGGGTCCTACAATGAGCAGTTCTTC. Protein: CASSEGGSGSYNEQFF.